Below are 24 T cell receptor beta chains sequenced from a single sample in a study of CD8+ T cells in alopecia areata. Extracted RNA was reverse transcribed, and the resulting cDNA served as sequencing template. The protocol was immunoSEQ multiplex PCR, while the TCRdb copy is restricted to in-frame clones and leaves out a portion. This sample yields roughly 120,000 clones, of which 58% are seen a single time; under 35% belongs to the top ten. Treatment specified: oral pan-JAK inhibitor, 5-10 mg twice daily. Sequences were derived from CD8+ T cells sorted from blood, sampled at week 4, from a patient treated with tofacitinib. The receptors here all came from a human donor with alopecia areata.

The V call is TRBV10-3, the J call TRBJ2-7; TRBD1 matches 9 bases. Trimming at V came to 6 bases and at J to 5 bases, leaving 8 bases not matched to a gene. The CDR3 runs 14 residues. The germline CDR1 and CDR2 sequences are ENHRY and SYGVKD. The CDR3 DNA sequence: TGTGCCATCAGCGCCGGGACAGGGTACGACGAGCAGTACTTC. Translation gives CAISAGTGYDEQYF.

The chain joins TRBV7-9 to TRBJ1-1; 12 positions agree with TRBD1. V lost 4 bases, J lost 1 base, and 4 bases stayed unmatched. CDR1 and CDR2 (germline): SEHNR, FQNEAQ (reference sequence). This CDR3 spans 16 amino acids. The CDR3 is CASSSGTGGRNTEAFF. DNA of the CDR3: TGTGCCAGCAGCTCCGGGACAGGGGGCAGGAACACTGAAGCTTTCTTT.

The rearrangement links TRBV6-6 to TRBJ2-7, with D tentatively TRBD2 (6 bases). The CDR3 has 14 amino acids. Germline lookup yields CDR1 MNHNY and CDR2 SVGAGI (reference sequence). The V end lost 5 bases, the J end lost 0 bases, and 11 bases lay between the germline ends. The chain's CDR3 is CASSPTGGSYEQYF. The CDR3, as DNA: TGTGCCAGCAGTCCCACCGGGGGCTCCTACGAGCAGTACTTC.

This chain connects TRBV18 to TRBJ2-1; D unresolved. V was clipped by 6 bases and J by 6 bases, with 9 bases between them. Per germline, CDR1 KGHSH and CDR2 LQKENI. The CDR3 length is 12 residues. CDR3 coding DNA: TGTGCCAGCTCCCCGGGCCCCAATGAGCAGTTCTTC. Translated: CASSPGPNEQFF.

CDR3 sequence: CASSYRQRNTEAFF. CDR3 DNA: TGTGCCAGCAGTTACAGACAGCGGAACACTGAAGCTTTCTTT. This sequence joins TRBV6-5 and TRBJ1-1; D is possibly TRBD1 (5 bases). Between the trimmed V and J ends, which lost 2 bases and 1 base, there was a span of 8 bases. The CDR3 consists of 14 residues. Germline V gene sequence: CDR1 MNHEY, CDR2 SVGAGI.

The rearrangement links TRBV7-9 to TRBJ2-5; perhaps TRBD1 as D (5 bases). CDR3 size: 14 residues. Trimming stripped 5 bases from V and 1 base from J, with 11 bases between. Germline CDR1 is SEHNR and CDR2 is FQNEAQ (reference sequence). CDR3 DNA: TGTGCCAGCAGCCAGGGCCAGATCCAAGAGACCCAGTACTTC. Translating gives CASSQGQIQETQYF.

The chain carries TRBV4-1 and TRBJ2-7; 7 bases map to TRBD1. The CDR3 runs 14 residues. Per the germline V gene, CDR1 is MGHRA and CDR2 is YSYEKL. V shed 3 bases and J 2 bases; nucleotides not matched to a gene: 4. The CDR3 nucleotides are TGCGCCAGCAGCCAGGACAGGCCCCCCTACGAGCAGTACTTC. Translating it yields CASSQDRPPYEQYF.

CDR3 coding DNA: TGTGCCAGCAGTTCGCCTCAGGGGGCGGGCACCGGGGAGCTGTTTTTT. Translated: CASSSPQGAGTGELFF. The gene calls are TRBV6-5 and TRBJ2-2; 8 bases line up with TRBD1. Looked up from germline, CDR1 is MNHEY and CDR2 is SVGAGI. J lost 4 bases, V lost 4 bases, and 8 bases had no gene match. CDR3 size: 16 residues.

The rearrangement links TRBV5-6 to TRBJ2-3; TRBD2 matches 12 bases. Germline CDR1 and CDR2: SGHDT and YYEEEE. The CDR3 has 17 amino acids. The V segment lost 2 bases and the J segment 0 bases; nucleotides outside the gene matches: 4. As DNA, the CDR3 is TGTGCCAGCAGCTTTCGGACTAGCGGGGCTAGCACAGATACGCAGTATTTT. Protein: CASSFRTSGASTDTQYF.

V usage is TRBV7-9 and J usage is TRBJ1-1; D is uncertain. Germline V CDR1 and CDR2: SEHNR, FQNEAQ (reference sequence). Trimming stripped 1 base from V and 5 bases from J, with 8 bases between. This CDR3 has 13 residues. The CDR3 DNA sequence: TGTGCCAGCAGCTTAGTAAGGGAAACTGAAGCTTTCTTT. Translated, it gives CASSLVRETEAFF.

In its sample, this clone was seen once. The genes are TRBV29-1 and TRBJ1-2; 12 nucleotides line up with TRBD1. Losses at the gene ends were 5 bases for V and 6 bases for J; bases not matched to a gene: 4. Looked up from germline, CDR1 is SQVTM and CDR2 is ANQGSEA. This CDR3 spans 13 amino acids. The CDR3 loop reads CSVIRDRGHGYTF. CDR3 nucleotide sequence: TGCAGCGTTATCCGGGACAGGGGGCATGGCTACACCTTC.

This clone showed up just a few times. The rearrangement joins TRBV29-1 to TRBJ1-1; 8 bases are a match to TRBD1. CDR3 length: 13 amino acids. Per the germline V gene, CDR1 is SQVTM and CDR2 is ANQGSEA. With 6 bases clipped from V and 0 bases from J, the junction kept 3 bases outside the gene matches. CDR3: CSVAGGLNTEAFF. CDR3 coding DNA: TGCAGCGTCGCAGGGGGCTTGAACACTGAAGCTTTCTTT. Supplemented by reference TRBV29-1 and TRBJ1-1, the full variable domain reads SAVISQKPSRDICQRGTSLTIQCQVDSQVTMMFWYRQQPGQSLTLIATANQGSEATYESGFVIDKFPISRPNLTFSTLTVSNMSPEDSSIYLCSVAGGLNTEAFFGQGTRLTVV.

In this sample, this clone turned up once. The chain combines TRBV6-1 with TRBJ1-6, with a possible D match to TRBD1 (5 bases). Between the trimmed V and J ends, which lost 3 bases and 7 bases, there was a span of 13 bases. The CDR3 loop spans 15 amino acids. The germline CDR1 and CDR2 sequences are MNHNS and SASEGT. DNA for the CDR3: TGTGCCAGCAGTGATGAGACAGCTTCAAATTCACCCCTCCACTTT. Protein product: CASSDETASNSPLHF.

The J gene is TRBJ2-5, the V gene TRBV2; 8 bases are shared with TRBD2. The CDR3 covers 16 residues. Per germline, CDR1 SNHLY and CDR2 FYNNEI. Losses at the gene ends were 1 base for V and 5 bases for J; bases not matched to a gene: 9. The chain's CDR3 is CASSEGSGGAPETQYF. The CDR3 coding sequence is TGTGCCAGCAGTGAAGGTTCCGGGGGGGCCCCGGAGACCCAGTACTTC. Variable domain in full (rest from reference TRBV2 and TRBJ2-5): EPEVTQTPSHQVTQMGQEVILRCVPISNHLYFYWYRQILGQKVEFLVSFYNNEISEKSEIFDDQFSVERPDGSNFTLKIRSTKLEDSAMYFCASSEGSGGAPETQYFGPGTRLLVL.

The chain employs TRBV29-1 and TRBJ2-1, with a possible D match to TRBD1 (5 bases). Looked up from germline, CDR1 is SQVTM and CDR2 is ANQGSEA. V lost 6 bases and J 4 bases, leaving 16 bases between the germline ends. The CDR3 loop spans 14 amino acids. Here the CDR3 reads CSVLTVASYNEQFF. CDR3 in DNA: TGCAGCGTCCTGACAGTGGCTTCATACAATGAGCAGTTCTTC.

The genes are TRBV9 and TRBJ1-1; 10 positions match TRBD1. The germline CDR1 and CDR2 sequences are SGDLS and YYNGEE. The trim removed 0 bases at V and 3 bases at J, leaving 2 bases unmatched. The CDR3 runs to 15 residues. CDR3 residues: CASSVVGQGDTEAFF. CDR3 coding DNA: TGTGCCAGCAGCGTAGTAGGACAGGGGGACACTGAAGCTTTCTTT.

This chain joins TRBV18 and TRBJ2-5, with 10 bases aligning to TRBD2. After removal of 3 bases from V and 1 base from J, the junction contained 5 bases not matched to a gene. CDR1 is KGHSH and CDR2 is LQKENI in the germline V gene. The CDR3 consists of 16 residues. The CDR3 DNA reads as TGTGCCAGCTCACCTACGAAGCGGGGGGGCCAAGAGACCCAGTACTTC. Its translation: CASSPTKRGGQETQYF.

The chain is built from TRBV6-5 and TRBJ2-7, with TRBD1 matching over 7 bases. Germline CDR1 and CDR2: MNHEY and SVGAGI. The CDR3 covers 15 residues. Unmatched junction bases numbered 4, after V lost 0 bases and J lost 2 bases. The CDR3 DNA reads TGTGCCAGCAGTTACTCGGGGACAGAGACCTACGAGCAGTACTTC. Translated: CASSYSGTETYEQYF.

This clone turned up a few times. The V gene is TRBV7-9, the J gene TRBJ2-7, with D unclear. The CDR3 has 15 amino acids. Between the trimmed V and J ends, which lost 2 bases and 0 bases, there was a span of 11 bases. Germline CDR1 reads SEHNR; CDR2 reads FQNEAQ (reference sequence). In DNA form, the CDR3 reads TGTGCCAGCAGCTTACACCAGGATCCCTCCTACGAGCAGTACTTC. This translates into CASSLHQDPSYEQYF. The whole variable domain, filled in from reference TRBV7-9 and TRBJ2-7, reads DTGVSQNPRHKITKRGQNVTFRCDPISEHNRLYWYRQTLGQGPEFLTYFQNEAQLEKSRLLSDRFSAERPKGSFSTLEIQRTEQGDSAMYLCASSLHQDPSYEQYFGPGTRLTVT.

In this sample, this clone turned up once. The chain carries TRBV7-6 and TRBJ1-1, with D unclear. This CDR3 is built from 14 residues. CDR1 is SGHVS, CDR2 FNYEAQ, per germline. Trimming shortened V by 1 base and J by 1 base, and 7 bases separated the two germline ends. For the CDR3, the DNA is TGTGCCAGCAGCTTAGGGGCCAGGAACACTGAAGCTTTCTTT. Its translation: CASSLGARNTEAFF.

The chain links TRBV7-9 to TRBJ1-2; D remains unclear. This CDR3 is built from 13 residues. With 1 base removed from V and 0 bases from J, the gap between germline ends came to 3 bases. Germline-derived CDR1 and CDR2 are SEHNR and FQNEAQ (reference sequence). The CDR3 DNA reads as TGTGCCAGCAGCTTAGGAACTAACTATGGCTACACCTTC. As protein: CASSLGTNYGYTF. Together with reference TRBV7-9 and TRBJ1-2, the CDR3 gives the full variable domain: DTGVSQNPRHKITKRGQNVTFRCDPISEHNRLYWYRQTLGQGPEFLTYFQNEAQLEKSRLLSDRFSAERPKGSFSTLEIQRTEQGDSAMYLCASSLGTNYGYTFGSGTRLTVV.

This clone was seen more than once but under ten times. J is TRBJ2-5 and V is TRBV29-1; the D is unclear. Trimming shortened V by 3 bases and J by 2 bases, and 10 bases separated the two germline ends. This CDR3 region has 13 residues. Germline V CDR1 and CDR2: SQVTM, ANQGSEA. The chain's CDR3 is CSVDPQEQETQYF. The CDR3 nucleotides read TGCAGCGTTGACCCGCAGGAGCAAGAGACCCAGTACTTC.

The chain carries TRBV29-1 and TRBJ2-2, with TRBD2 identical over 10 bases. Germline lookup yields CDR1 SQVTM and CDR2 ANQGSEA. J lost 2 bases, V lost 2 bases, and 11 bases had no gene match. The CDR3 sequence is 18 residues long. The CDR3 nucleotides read TGCAGCGTTGAACCAGCTGGGCTAGCGGGGGCCAACACCGGGGAGCTGTTTTTT. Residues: CSVEPAGLAGANTGELFF.

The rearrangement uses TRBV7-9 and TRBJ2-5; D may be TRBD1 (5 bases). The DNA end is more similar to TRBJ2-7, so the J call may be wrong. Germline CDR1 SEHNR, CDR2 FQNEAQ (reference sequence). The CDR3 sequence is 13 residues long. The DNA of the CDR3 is TGTGCCAGCAGCGCGGACATCTCCTACGAGCAGTACTTC. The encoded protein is CASSADISYEQYF.